Sequencing of this T cell receptor (beta chain) was carried out in a study of shared clonotypes between healthy human individuals. Whole-study findings and limits: Sharing across several donors was seen in about 5% of naive CD4 clonotypes. Even with large depth, rarefaction showed that sorted-subset sequencing was incomplete. Lower generation probabilities were found for non-shared clonotypes than for those shared by all four donors.

CDR1 LNHDA and CDR2 SQIVND come from the germline V gene (reference sequence). The CDR3 runs 12 residues. The ends were cut back, 5 bases at V and 10 bases at J, with 13 bases in the middle. Sequencing used immunoSEQ multiplex PCR; TCRdb keeps in-frame clones, though not all of them. The data show roughly 2.5 million clones, over 85% seen once. To note about this clone: Its antigen is currently unknown.

This receptor was obtained from a man between 18 and 35 years old in good health. Source material: naive CD4+ T cells sorted from blood. The subset: CD45RA+ positively selected. The rearrangement joins TRBV19 to TRBJ2-3; a weak D match, TRBD2 (5 bases). The CDR3 region is CASSPGLDPQYF. The CDR3 DNA is TGTGCCAGTAGTCCAGGACTGGATCCGCAGTATTTT.